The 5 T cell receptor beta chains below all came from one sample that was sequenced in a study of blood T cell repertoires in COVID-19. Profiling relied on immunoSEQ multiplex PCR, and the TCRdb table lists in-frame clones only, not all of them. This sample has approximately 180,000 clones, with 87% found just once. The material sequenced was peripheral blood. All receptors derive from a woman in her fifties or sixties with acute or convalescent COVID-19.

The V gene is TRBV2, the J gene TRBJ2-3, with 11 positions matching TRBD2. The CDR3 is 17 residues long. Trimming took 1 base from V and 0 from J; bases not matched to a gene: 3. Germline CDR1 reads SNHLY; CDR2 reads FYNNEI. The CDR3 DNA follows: TGTGCCAGCAGTGAAGGGGGACTAGCGGAAAGCACAGATACGCAGTATTTT. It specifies CASSEGGLAESTDTQYF. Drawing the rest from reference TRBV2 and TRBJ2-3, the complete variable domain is EPEVTQTPSHQVTQMGQEVILRCVPISNHLYFYWYRQILGQKVEFLVSFYNNEISEKSEIFDDQFSVERPDGSNFTLKIRSTKLEDSAMYFCASSEGGLAESTDTQYFGPGTRLTVL.

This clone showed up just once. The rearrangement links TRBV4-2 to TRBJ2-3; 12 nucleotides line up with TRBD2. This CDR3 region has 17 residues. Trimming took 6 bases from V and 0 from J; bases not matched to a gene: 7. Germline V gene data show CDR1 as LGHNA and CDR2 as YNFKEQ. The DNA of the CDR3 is TGTGCCAGCAGGGCTAGCGGGGGGGCCGGGAGCACAGATACGCAGTATTTT. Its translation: CASRASGGAGSTDTQYF.

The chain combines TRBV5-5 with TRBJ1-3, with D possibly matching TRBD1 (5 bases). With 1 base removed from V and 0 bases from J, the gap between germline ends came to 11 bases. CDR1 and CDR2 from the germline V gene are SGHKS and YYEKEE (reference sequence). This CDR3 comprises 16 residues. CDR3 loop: CASSLFPTVSGNTIYF. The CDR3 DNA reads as TGTGCCAGCAGCTTGTTTCCGACAGTCTCTGGAAACACCATATATTTT.

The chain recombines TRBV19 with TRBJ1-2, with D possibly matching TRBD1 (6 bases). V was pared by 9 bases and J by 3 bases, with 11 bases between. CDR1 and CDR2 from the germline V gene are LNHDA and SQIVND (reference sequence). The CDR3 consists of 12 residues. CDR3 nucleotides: TGTGCCAGCTTACAGGGTGACTATGGCTACACCTTC. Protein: CASLQGDYGYTF.

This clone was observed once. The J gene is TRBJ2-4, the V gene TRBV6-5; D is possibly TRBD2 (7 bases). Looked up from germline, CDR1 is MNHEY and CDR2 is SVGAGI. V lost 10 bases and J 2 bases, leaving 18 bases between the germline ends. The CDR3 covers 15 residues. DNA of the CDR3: TGTGCCACCCTGGCACAGGGAGGGTCCAAAAACATTCAGTACTTC. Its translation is CATLAQGGSKNIQYF.